This is a list of T cell receptor beta chains from one sample in a study of identical twins. TCRdb reprocessed the 5' RACE reads with MiXCR, giving one entry per CDR3 protein. The repertoire includes approximately 280,000 distinct CDR3 sequences, about 8% of them detected once, and less than 2.5% sits in the top ten. The data were also submitted as part of a second study, on yellow fever vaccine responses in identical twins.

Sequences were obtained from memory (CD45RO+) T cells sorted from blood. These receptors all stem from a woman aged 18-35 years in good health. Both conserved end residues are part of each CDR3. Size is omitted from some rows. Given values are once, few, many or a class for expanded clones.

abundance: few; v_gene: TRBV28; CDR3aa: CATAGVGGSYNEQFF
abundance: .; v_gene: TRBV6-1; CDR3aa: CASSIGQRSSGYTF
abundance: few; v_gene: TRBV6-5; CDR3aa: CASSISTGYNQPQHF
abundance: few; v_gene: TRBV6-1; CDR3aa: CASSVQGMQETQYF
abundance: few; v_gene: TRBV7-9; CDR3aa: CASSLKREGDDNEQFF
abundance: few; v_gene: TRBV29-1; CDR3aa: CSSYLELRERGNEQFF
abundance: many; v_gene: TRBV3-1; CDR3aa: CASSPDSGAYNEQFF
abundance: few; v_gene: TRBV20-1; CDR3aa: CSARGLTGGLGNQPQHF
abundance: few; v_gene: TRBV15; CDR3aa: CATHKAGGKNIQYF
abundance: few; v_gene: TRBV19; CDR3aa: CASSITVTDTQYF
abundance: .; v_gene: TRBV28; CDR3aa: CASSHLLTHTYNEQFF
abundance: .; v_gene: TRBV19; CDR3aa: CASSIAHTSGSRETQYF
abundance: many; v_gene: TRBV20-1; CDR3aa: CSVAGAKDTQYF
abundance: few; v_gene: TRBV6-1; CDR3aa: CASREGRHYEQYF
abundance: many; v_gene: TRBV15; CDR3aa: CATSRASGNTIYF
abundance: .; v_gene: TRBV13; CDR3aa: CASSFWTTSYEQYF
abundance: .; v_gene: TRBV7-9; CDR3aa: CASSFEGGNSPLHF
abundance: .; v_gene: TRBV12-5; CDR3aa: CASGGSVREFSYNEQFF
abundance: many; v_gene: TRBV6-1; CDR3aa: CASSEGENTEAFF
abundance: many; v_gene: TRBV29-1; CDR3aa: CSAIGTGRYEQYF
abundance: few; v_gene: TRBV20-1; CDR3aa: CSAVQGRDEKLFF
abundance: many; v_gene: TRBV11-2; CDR3aa: CASSLGRTWVTEAFF
abundance: few; v_gene: TRBV20-1; CDR3aa: CSARDYGNGEQFF
abundance: few; v_gene: TRBV18; CDR3aa: CASSPPGRGRVETQYF
abundance: many; v_gene: TRBV12-3/TRBV12-4; CDR3aa: CASSLGSDPKYF
abundance: .; v_gene: TRBV6-1; CDR3aa: CASTPGTSAKNIQYF
abundance: .; v_gene: TRBV6-1; CDR3aa: CASSWDRVAMNTEAFF
abundance: few; v_gene: TRBV5-1; CDR3aa: CASSITSGRATNEQFF
abundance: many; v_gene: TRBV6-1; CDR3aa: CASYISQLNEQFF
abundance: .; v_gene: TRBV20-1; CDR3aa: CSASREPNTGELFF
abundance: many; v_gene: TRBV20-1; CDR3aa: CSARAARTGLNIQYF
abundance: many; v_gene: TRBV11-2; CDR3aa: CASSANLEGQFF
abundance: few; v_gene: TRBV9; CDR3aa: CASSLDRGKETQYF
abundance: many; v_gene: TRBV6-1; CDR3aa: CASSAISARRDTQYF
abundance: .; v_gene: TRBV6-5; CDR3aa: CASSYSGTGVYEQYF
abundance: few; v_gene: TRBV10-3; CDR3aa: CASTSGTDTQYF
abundance: many; v_gene: TRBV2; CDR3aa: CASSGDRVVGNEQFF
abundance: many; v_gene: TRBV29-1; CDR3aa: CSVSEGSNEKLFF
abundance: many; v_gene: TRBV20-1; CDR3aa: CSAPYNEQFF
abundance: few; v_gene: TRBV19; CDR3aa: CASSIPGGNTEAFF
abundance: many; v_gene: TRBV4-1; CDR3aa: CASSQGTSGDANTGELFF
abundance: .; v_gene: TRBV11-2; CDR3aa: CASSSRTSGSRNEQFF
abundance: few; v_gene: TRBV2; CDR3aa: CAISLRSQGKSYNSPLHF
abundance: many; v_gene: TRBV29-1; CDR3aa: CSAGTAIGAGGSYEQYF
abundance: many; v_gene: TRBV11-2; CDR3aa: CASSLLELAAYEQYF
abundance: .; v_gene: TRBV5-8; CDR3aa: CASSLGSRSNEQFF
abundance: many; v_gene: TRBV5-1; CDR3aa: CASRLGQGNTEAFF
abundance: many; v_gene: TRBV27; CDR3aa: CASSFREGDGYTF
abundance: few; v_gene: TRBV4-2; CDR3aa: CASSPPVNSPLHF
abundance: .; v_gene: TRBV4-2; CDR3aa: CASSQDSVNNEKLFF
abundance: few; v_gene: TRBV20-1; CDR3aa: CSARDWEKSSYNEQFF